This TCR beta chain comes out of a study of T cell responses to AZD1222 COVID-19 vaccine. Whole-study findings and limits: Unmutated variant regions reportedly attract nearly half of all spike-specific TCRs. Vaccine-associated CD4 TCRs spanned spike, dominant at 160-218 and 743-854.

This CDR3 contains 15 residues. Germline values: CDR1 MDHEN, CDR2 SYDVKM. The V end lost 3 bases, the J end lost 8 bases, and 17 bases lay between the germline ends. The protocol was immunoSEQ multiplex PCR, while the TCRdb copy is restricted to in-frame clones and leaves out a portion. The table records 85,000 to 90,000 clones, 80% to 90% of them present only once. With regard to this clone: Its antigen remains unknown.

The sample was peripheral blood, taken on day 0 of MenACWY control vaccination. The V call is TRBV28, the J call TRBJ1-5, with D perhaps matching TRBD1 (5 bases). This clonotype was obtained from an adult in good health. The CDR3 protein is CASSLGGSEVKPQHF. The CDR3, as DNA: TGTGCCAGCAGTTTGGGGGGGTCGGAGGTTAAGCCCCAGCATTTT.